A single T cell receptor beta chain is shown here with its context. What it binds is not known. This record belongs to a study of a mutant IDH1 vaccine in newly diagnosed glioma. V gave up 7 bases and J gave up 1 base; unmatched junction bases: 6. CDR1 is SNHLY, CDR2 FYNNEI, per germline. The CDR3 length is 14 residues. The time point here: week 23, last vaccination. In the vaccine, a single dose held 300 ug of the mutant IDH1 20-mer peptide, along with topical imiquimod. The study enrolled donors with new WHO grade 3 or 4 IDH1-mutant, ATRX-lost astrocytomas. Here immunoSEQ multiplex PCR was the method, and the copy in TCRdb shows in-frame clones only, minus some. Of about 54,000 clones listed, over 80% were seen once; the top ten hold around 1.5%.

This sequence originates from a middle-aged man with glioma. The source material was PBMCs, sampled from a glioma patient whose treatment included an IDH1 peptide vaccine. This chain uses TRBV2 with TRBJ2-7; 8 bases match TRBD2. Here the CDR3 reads CASTTGTRSYEQYF. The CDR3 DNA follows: TGTGCCAGCACCACCGGGACTAGGTCCTACGAGCAGTACTTC. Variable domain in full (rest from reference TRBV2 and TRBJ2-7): EPEVTQTPSHQVTQMGQEVILRCVPISNHLYFYWYRQILGQKVEFLVSFYNNEISEKSEIFDDQFSVERPDGSNFTLKIRSTKLEDSAMYFCASTTGTRSYEQYFGPGTRLTVT.